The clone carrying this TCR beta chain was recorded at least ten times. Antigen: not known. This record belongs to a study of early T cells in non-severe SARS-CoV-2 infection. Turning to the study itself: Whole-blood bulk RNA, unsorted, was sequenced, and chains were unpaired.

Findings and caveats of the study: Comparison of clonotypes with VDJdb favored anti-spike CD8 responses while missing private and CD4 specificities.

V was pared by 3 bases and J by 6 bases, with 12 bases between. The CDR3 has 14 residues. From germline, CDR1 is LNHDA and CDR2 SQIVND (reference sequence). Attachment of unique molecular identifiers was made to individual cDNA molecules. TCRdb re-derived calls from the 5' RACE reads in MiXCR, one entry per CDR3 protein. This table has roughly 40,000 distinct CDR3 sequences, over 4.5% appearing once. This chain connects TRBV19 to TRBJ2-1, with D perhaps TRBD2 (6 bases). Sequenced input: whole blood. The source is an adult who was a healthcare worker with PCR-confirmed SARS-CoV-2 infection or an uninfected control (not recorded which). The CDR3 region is CASSIPGTSNEQFF. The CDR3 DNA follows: TGTGCCAGTAGTATCCCTGGGACTTCCAATGAGCAGTTCTTC.